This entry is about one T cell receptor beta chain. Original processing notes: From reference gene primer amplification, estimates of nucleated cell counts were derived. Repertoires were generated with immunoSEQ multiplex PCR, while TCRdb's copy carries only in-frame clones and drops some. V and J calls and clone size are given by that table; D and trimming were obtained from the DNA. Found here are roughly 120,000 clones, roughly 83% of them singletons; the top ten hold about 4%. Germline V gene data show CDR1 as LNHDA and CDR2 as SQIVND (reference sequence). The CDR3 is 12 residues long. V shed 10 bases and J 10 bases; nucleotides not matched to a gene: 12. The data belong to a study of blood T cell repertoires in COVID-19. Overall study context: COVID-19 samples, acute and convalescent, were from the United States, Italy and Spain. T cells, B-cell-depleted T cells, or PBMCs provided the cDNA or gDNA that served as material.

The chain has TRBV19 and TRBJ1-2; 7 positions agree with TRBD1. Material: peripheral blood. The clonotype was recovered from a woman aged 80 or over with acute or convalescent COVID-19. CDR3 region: CATLDRPTDYTF. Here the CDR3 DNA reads TGTGCCACCTTGGACAGGCCTACTGACTACACCTTC.